This passage covers 17 T cell receptor beta chains from one sample sequenced in a study of post-analysis software for immune sequencing data. Broader study findings: Roughly five TRBV segments appeared more often in patients than in controls, and TRBV5-6, TRBV5-1 and TRBV20-1 were among these.

TCR beta libraries were prepared from cDNA with unique molecular identifiers. TCRdb ran MiXCR on the PCR reads and lists one entry per CDR3 protein. The sample yields roughly 700,000 distinct CDR3 sequences, 25% to 30% seen once. The antigens these receptors bind are not known. Sequenced input: blood. The source of these receptors is a girl aged 10 to 17 with multiple sclerosis.

This clonotype came up a few times. The chain recombines TRBV7-2 with TRBJ2-5; unclear D gene. Trimming shortened V by 2 bases and J by 6 bases, and 16 bases separated the two germline ends. This CDR3 contains 15 residues. Looked up from germline, CDR1 is SGHTA and CDR2 is FQGNSA. Here the CDR3 reads CASSLISGSGKTQYF. The CDR3 nucleotides are TGTGCCAGCAGCTTAATTTCCGGATCTGGGAAGACCCAGTACTTC.

This clonotype was observed a few times. J is TRBJ1-2 and V is TRBV4-1; D is uncertain. Trimming cost V 1 base and J 4 bases, with 7 bases left between them. CDR3 size: 13 residues. In germline, CDR1 is MGHRA, CDR2 YSYEKL. CDR3 in DNA: TGCGCCAGCAGCCAAGGTTCCGCCTATGGCTACACCTTC. Amino acid sequence: CASSQGSAYGYTF.

This clonotype has just a few counts. The genes are TRBV27 and TRBJ2-5, with TRBD2 as a possible D gene (6 bases). Germline V gene sequence: CDR1 MNHEY, CDR2 SMNVEV (reference sequence). Trimming removed 7 bases at V and 2 bases at J, with 29 bases between. The CDR3 is 19 residues long. The CDR3 DNA sequence: TGTGCCAGCACCATGGGCGGGGCGGCCTTCGGCTGGTATCAAGAGACCCAGTACTTC. Translated, it gives CASTMGGAAFGWYQETQYF.

This chain joins TRBV20-1 and TRBJ2-5, with TRBD1 as a possible D gene (6 bases). The CDR3 is 15 amino acids. V lost 3 bases and J 9 bases, leaving 23 bases between the germline ends. Germline lookup yields CDR1 DFQATT and CDR2 SNEGSKA (reference sequence). CDR3 coding DNA: TGCAGTGCTAGGGGCCCAACAGGGAAGGGAGCGGCCCAGTACTTC. Encoded protein: CSARGPTGKGAAQYF.

The chain uses TRBV20-1 and TRBJ2-7; TRBD2 matches at 10 bases. CDR1 DFQATT and CDR2 SNEGSKA come from the germline V gene (reference sequence). The CDR3 is made up of 15 amino acids. CDR3 bases: TGCGGCGGGACTAGCGAGATTGGGGGATTCTACGAGCAGTACTTC. It yields the protein CGGTSEIGGFYEQYF.

This chain connects TRBV20-1 to TRBJ2-5; weak D call: TRBD2 (6 bases). V was trimmed by 2 bases and J by 5 bases, leaving 18 bases between them. CDR1 is DFQATT, CDR2 SNEGSKA, per germline (reference sequence). There are 15 residues in the CDR3. CDR3 nucleotides: TGCAGTGCTAGATCCGGGACTCTCCGGTCGGAGACCCAGTACTTC. Protein: CSARSGTLRSETQYF.

This clonotype came up a few times. CDR3 coding DNA: TGCAGTGCGGCCGCAGGCGAGCAGTACTTC. It specifies CSAAAGEQYF. The chain uses TRBV20-1 and TRBJ2-7; the D is unclear. The germline V gene has CDR1 DFQATT and CDR2 SNEGSKA (reference sequence). The CDR3 runs 10 residues. The ends were cut back, 6 bases at V and 6 bases at J, with 9 bases in the middle.

The J gene is TRBJ2-7, the V gene TRBV5-1; the D gene is possibly TRBD1 (6 bases). The CDR3 length is 11 residues. V was clipped by 5 bases and J by 7 bases, with 10 bases between them. Germline CDR1 reads SGHRS; CDR2 reads YFSETQ. The CDR3 spells CASREDREQYF. The CDR3 DNA is TGCGCCAGCAGAGAAGACAGGGAGCAGTACTTC.

V gene TRBV11-2 combines with J gene TRBJ1-1; D is perhaps TRBD1 (5 bases). The germline V and J ends were trimmed by 5 bases and 4 bases, with 14 bases remaining between them. Per the germline V gene, CDR1 is SGHAT and CDR2 is FQNNGV. The length of the CDR3 is 14 residues. The CDR3 loop is CASSTGRRGTEAFF. Written as DNA, the CDR3 is TGTGCCAGCAGCACGGGACGGCGGGGCACTGAAGCTTTCTTT. The whole variable domain, filled in from reference TRBV11-2 and TRBJ1-1, reads EAGVAQSPRYKIIEKRQSVAFWCNPISGHATLYWYQQILGQGPKLLIQFQNNGVVDDSQLPKDRFSAERLKGVDSTLKIQPAKLEDSAVYLCASSTGRRGTEAFFGQGTRLTVV.

The chain links TRBV29-1 to TRBJ1-2; weak D call: TRBD1 (5 bases). V shed 4 bases and J shed 6 bases, with 6 bases lying between them. Per the germline V gene, CDR1 is SQVTM and CDR2 is ANQGSEA. This CDR3 contains 10 residues. Here the CDR3 reads CSVVGDGYTF. The CDR3 nucleotides read TGCAGCGTTGTAGGGGATGGCTACACCTTC.

The chain uses TRBV3-1 and TRBJ2-1; the match to TRBD2 covers 9 bases. This CDR3 contains 17 residues. Per germline, CDR1 LGHDT and CDR2 YNNKEL (reference sequence). The V segment lost 1 base and the J segment 5 bases; nucleotides outside the gene matches: 9. CDR3 region: CASSQGSRASGDNEQFF. Written as DNA, the CDR3 is TGTGCCAGCAGCCAAGGGTCTAGGGCTAGCGGGGACAATGAGCAGTTCTTC.

In this sample, this clonotype turned up a few times. The chain combines TRBV28 with TRBJ2-7; D perhaps matches TRBD2 (6 bases). The CDR3 extends over 16 amino acids. Germline V gene data show CDR1 as MDHEN and CDR2 as SYDVKM. Deletions cut 5 bases from V and 5 bases from J, with 22 bases between. The CDR3 spells CASSLPRGTLYHEQYF. The CDR3 DNA reads TGTGCCAGCAGTCTTCCTCGGGGGACCCTGTACCACGAGCAGTACTTC. Drawing the rest from reference TRBV28 and TRBJ2-7, the complete variable domain is DVKVTQSSRYLVKRTGEKVFLECVQDMDHENMFWYRQDPGLGLRLIYFSYDVKMKEKGDIPEGYSVSREKKERFSLILESASTNQTSMYLCASSLPRGTLYHEQYFGPGTRLTVT.

This chain links TRBV6-5 with TRBJ2-5, with D perhaps given as TRBD1 or TRBD2 (5 bases each). Germline-derived CDR1 and CDR2 are MNHEY and SVGAGI. The CDR3 is made up of 13 amino acids. The V gene lost 6 bases and the J gene lost 5 bases, with 13 bases spanning the gap. In DNA, the CDR3 is TGTGCCAGCAGCCGGGACCAGATCGAGACCCAGTACTTC. Amino acid sequence: CASSRDQIETQYF.

This clonotype was observed many times. This chain joins TRBV3-1 and TRBJ2-4; weak D call: TRBD2 (7 bases). The CDR3 is 15 residues long. The germline V gene encodes CDR1 LGHDT and CDR2 YNNKEL (reference sequence). CDR3 nucleotides: TGTGGTGGACAGAAGATACTAGCGGCCAAAAACATTCAGTACTTC. It translates to CGGQKILAAKNIQYF.

The rearrangement uses TRBV27 and TRBJ1-4, with 8 bases lining up with TRBD1. CDR3 size: 15 residues. Germline-derived CDR1 and CDR2 are MNHEY and SMNVEV (reference sequence). J lost 8 bases, V lost 8 bases, and 13 bases had no gene match. As DNA, the CDR3 is TGTGCCAGCGCTAATTCAGGGGGCTGGACCGAAAAACTGTTTTTT. Protein: CASANSGGWTEKLFF. The full variable domain, with the rest looked up from reference TRBV27 and TRBJ1-4, is EAQVTQNPRYLITVTGKKLTVTCSQNMNHEYMSWYRQDPGLGLRQIYYSMNVEVTDKGDVPEGYKVSRKEKRNFPLILESPSPNQTSLYFCASANSGGWTEKLFFGSGTQLSVL.

J is TRBJ2-3 and V is TRBV2; D unclear. The germline V gene encodes CDR1 SNHLY and CDR2 FYNNEI. Trimming left V 7 bases short and J 0 bases short, with 11 bases between. The CDR3 sequence is 14 residues long. This CDR3 is CASKTGSSTDTQYF. DNA for the CDR3: TGTGCCAGCAAAACCGGATCCAGCACAGATACGCAGTATTTT. The entire variable domain, with the rest obtained from reference TRBV2 and TRBJ2-3, is as follows: EPEVTQTPSHQVTQMGQEVILRCVPISNHLYFYWYRQILGQKVEFLVSFYNNEISEKSEIFDDQFSVERPDGSNFTLKIRSTKLEDSAMYFCASKTGSSTDTQYFGPGTRLTVL.

The chain recombines TRBV7-2 with TRBJ2-2, with a weak D call TRBD1 (5 bases). The V end lost 0 bases, the J end lost 1 base, and 12 bases lay between the germline ends. This CDR3 contains 17 residues. The germline V gene has CDR1 SGHTA and CDR2 FQGNSA. The CDR3, as DNA: TGTGCCAGCAGCTTAGCTTCCAGGGTTAGGAACACCGGGGAGCTGTTTTTT. It yields the protein CASSLASRVRNTGELFF.